This TCR beta chain was identified in a study of human T cells and chemical hapten exposure. About the study: Researchers reported sensitizing a roughly 2 cm by roughly 2 cm upper inner arm skin site with 2% DPC. Regarding the study as a whole: Compared with pre-sensitization or healthy control sets, expanded TCRs clustered more. Following DPC sensitization, TCRs present above 1 in 1000 frequency showed no change.

The CDR3 has 15 amino acids. The V gene end was trimmed by 6 bases and the J gene end by 5 bases; junction bases not matched to a gene: 6. Germline V gene data show CDR1 as MGHDK and CDR2 as SYGVNS. Time point here: patch test 1, 2 weeks after DPC sensitization. Treatment specified: therapeutic diphenylcyclopropenone sensitization with weekly scalp DPC. In the original analysis: A per-sample median of about 94,000 TCRs was observed, with counts ranging from roughly 23,224 to 750,000. TCRdb reprocessed the RACE reads with MiXCR, giving one entry per CDR3 protein. TCRdb's processing, not the authors' own work, is the source of the V and J calls. The table records around 120,000 distinct CDR3 sequences, roughly 13% of them present only once. A remark on this clonotype: What it recognizes is unknown.

Specimen: whole blood, collected in connection with sensitization to the hapten diphenylcyclopropenone (DPC). The chain employs TRBV25-1 and TRBJ1-6, with TRBD1 matching 8 bases. The clonotype was recovered from a man aged 18 to 30 with alopecia areata. Some clones in this sample may be carry-over from other donors' samples. The CDR3 sequence is CASSPSGQDNSPLHF. In DNA form, the CDR3 reads TGTGCCAGCAGCCCCTCGGGACAGGATAATTCACCCCTCCACTTT.